The following is a T cell receptor (beta chain) sequence with its context. The antigen it recognizes is unknown. Base qualities are not at hand, and no much larger clone is one base apart. The sample belongs to a study of regulatory T cells in long-lasting Graves disease (dated by TCRdb to about 2021). Notes on the research overall: Antithyroid drugs had been taken for less than 3 months by newly diagnosed Graves' disease patients. Persistent Graves' disease patients were compared with newly diagnosed Graves' disease patients by peripheral blood TCR sequencing and RNA sequencing. The study was conducted in China and was registered as a clinical trial. A total of roughly 35 samples underwent TCR sequencing: around 13 from persistent and about 20 from newly diagnosed Graves' disease patients.

The time point label for this specimen denotes: newly diagnosed GD, antithyroid drugs for less than 3 months. RNA was extracted from PBMCs in TRIzol for both TCR sequencing and RNA sequencing. The diagnosis of Graves' disease was made according to American Thyroid Association guidelines. The patients came from an endocrinology department in Xi'an, China. Each patient gave roughly 8.4 milliliters of peripheral blood, collected in an EDTA anticoagulant tube. Ficoll Paque Plus density gradient separation was used to isolate PBMCs, and no further T cell sorting was performed. An Agilent 2100 Bioanalyzer and agarose gel were used to assess RNA quality, and a NanoDrop 2000 was used to measure RNA concentration. The CDR3 covers 14 residues, taking in both the cysteine and the phenylalanine. Here the CDR3 DNA is all that survives: 42 bases in frame from base 1. In the germline V gene (reference sequence), CDR1 corresponds to LGHDT and CDR2 to YNNKEL.

The library was built by means of multiplex PCR. TCRdb shows the sequencer as Illumina HiSeq 4000. To build TCR beta libraries, CDR3 regions were amplified by Arm-PCR using iRepertoire HTBI primers. Before sequencing, the PCR products underwent gel purification. As for the original processing: Across samples, 60 to 75 TRBV and 13 to 15 TRBJ segments were identified and used for gene usage analysis of CDR3 amino acid clonotypes. Filtered high-quality paired reads were merged into contigs using COPE and FqMerger. BLAST was used to align contigs to the IMGT TRBV, TRBD and TRBJ reference genes, and CDR3 was defined following IMGT. Any clonotype with a frequency above 0.1% was counted as a highly expanded clone. Shannon entropy served as the measure of repertoire diversity, while the Gini coefficient captured V-J evenness. Public clonotypes were defined as clonotypes shared by more than one individual. The public reads were reprocessed in TCRdb via fastp at Q25 and MiXCR, keeping in-frame beta chains. Entries that share a CDR3 protein sequence are merged under the most common genes and DNA. These V and J calls are TCRdb output, not the study's own analysis. Here the sample has around 250,000 distinct CDR3 sequences; 20% occur a single time. The ten largest clones add up to approximately 15% of the sample.

General study outcomes and caveats: The study examined only peripheral blood because the primary lesion, thyroid tissue, could not be accessed. TRBV28, TRBJ1-2 and TRBJ2-5 were preferentially used in persistent disease, while TRBV20-1 and TRBJ2-1 were favored in newly diagnosed disease. Persistent Graves' disease patients showed lower TCR Shannon entropy and fewer highly expanded clones than newly diagnosed patients, suggesting clonal expansion. Only the TCR beta chain was sequenced and analyzed. The small sample size was acknowledged by the authors as a limitation that may reduce accuracy. Patients with persistent disease shared more public clonotypes (fewer than 3,000) than newly diagnosed patients did (966).

The TCR comes from a female donor with Graves disease. Sequencing was performed on peripheral blood mononuclear cells (PBMCs), taken at new diagnosis, from a patient treated with antithyroid drugs. The chain employs TRBV3-1 and TRBJ2-3, with 8 junctional bases fitting TRBD1. The end of the DNA is better explained by TRBJ2-7, so the J call may be wrong. The nucleotides read TGTGCCAGCAGCCAAGTTCGCAGGGACAGGGAGCAGTACTTC. It translates to CASSQVRRDREQYF.